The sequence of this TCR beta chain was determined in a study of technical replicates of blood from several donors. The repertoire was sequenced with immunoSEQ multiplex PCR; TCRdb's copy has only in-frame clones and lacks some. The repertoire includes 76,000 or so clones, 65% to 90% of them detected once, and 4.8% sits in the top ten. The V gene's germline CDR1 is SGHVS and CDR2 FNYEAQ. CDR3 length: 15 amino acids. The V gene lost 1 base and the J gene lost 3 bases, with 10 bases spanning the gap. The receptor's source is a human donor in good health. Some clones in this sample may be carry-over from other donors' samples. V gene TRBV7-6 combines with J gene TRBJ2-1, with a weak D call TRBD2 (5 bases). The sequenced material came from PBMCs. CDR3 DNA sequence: TGTGCCAGCAGCTTAGAGGCACTAGACTACAATGAGCAGTTCTTC. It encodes CASSLEALDYNEQFF.